Following are 25 T cell receptor beta chains from one sample sequenced in a study of blood T cell repertoires in COVID-19. TCRdb's copy holds only in-frame clones and misses some; the assay was immunoSEQ multiplex PCR. This sample carries approximately 250,000 clones, 90% of them seen once, and the ten largest clones take roughly 4%. The sample was PBMCs or T cells enriched from blood (not recorded which). The origin of the receptors is a woman in her thirties with acute COVID-19.

The J gene is TRBJ2-7, the V gene TRBV5-1; perhaps TRBD2 as D (6 bases). Looked up from germline, CDR1 is SGHRS and CDR2 is YFSETQ. The CDR3 totals 14 residues. V lost 0 bases and J 5 bases, leaving 12 bases between the germline ends. This CDR3 is CASSLAEEGNEQYF. CDR3 DNA: TGCGCCAGCAGCTTGGCCGAGGAGGGGAACGAGCAGTACTTC.

V is TRBV7-2 and J is TRBJ2-1, with TRBD2 matching over 7 bases. J lost 7 bases, V lost 5 bases, and 11 bases had no gene match. Germline V gene lookup returns CDR1 SGHTA and CDR2 FQGNSA. The CDR3 sequence is 15 residues long. For the CDR3, the DNA is TGTGCCAGCAGCCCCCCGGCTAGCGGTCGTAATGAGCAGTTCTTC. It translates to CASSPPASGRNEQFF.

The DNA of the CDR3 is TGTGCCAGCAGCGTGAGGATGGAGCAAATTAGCACAGATACGCAGTATTTT. This gives the protein CASSVRMEQISTDTQYF. The rearrangement links TRBV9 to TRBJ2-3; no definite D call. The V end was cut by 2 bases, the J end by 0 bases, with 16 bases between. This CDR3 spans 17 amino acids. Germline V gene lookup returns CDR1 SGDLS and CDR2 YYNGEE.

The rearrangement links TRBV6-4 to TRBJ2-1; TRBD2 might be the D (5 bases). V dropped 4 bases and J dropped 7 bases, with 14 bases sitting between them. The CDR3 consists of 14 residues. Germline V lookup: CDR1 MRHNA, CDR2 SNTAGT. CDR3 DNA sequence: TGTGCCAGCAGTGCCGCCGGACTGGGAAATGAGCAGTTCTTC. Translated: CASSAAGLGNEQFF.

The gene calls are TRBV28 and TRBJ1-4; 8 nucleotides align to TRBD1. Trimming removed 5 bases from V and 8 bases from J; junction bases left unmatched: 13. The length of the CDR3 is 16 residues. The V gene's germline CDR1 is MDHEN and CDR2 SYDVKM. Here the CDR3 DNA reads TGTGCCAGCAGTGGTCAGGGGGCGGGGAAGGACGAAAAACTGTTTTTT. It yields the protein CASSGQGAGKDEKLFF. The variable domain in full, completed from reference TRBV28 and TRBJ1-4, reads DVKVTQSSRYLVKRTGEKVFLECVQDMDHENMFWYRQDPGLGLRLIYFSYDVKMKEKGDIPEGYSVSREKKERFSLILESASTNQTSMYLCASSGQGAGKDEKLFFGSGTQLSVL.

This chain links TRBV4-1 with TRBJ1-1; 7 positions match TRBD1. The J segment lost 3 bases and the V segment lost 5 bases, leaving 9 bases of the junction unmatched. The CDR3 has 15 amino acids. Germline CDR1 and CDR2: MGHRA and YSYEKL. CDR3 loop: CASSRPDRADTEAFF. CDR3 DNA sequence: TGCGCCAGCAGCAGACCCGACAGGGCGGACACTGAAGCTTTCTTT.

This chain uses TRBV27 with TRBJ2-7; 14 nucleotides match TRBD2. The CDR3 runs 15 residues. From germline, CDR1 is MNHEY and CDR2 SMNVEV (reference sequence). Germline trimming cut 4 bases from V and 3 bases from J; bases unmatched to any gene: 2. CDR3 DNA sequence: TGTGCCAGCAGTTCGGGACTAGCGGGAGTCTACGAGCAGTACTTC. Translated, it gives CASSSGLAGVYEQYF.

The chain couples TRBV28 to TRBJ2-7, with D possibly TRBD2 on 6 matching bases. Germline V CDR1 and CDR2: MDHEN, SYDVKM. The CDR3 is 15 residues long. V lost 3 bases and J 0 bases, leaving 12 bases between the germline ends. CDR3 region: CASSLVRGTSYEQYF. DNA for the CDR3: TGTGCCAGCAGTTTGGTACGCGGGACCTCCTACGAGCAGTACTTC.

The gene calls are TRBV9 and TRBJ1-2; D gene unclear. Germline CDR1 and CDR2: SGDLS and YYNGEE. Trimming shortened V by 0 bases and J by 5 bases, and 11 bases separated the two germline ends. The CDR3 is made up of 14 amino acids. The CDR3 reads CASSVATQDYGYTF. The CDR3 DNA reads TGTGCCAGCAGCGTAGCTACTCAGGATTATGGCTACACCTTC.

The rearrangement uses TRBV29-1 and TRBJ1-3; D might be TRBD1 (5 bases). Per the germline V gene, CDR1 is SQVTM and CDR2 is ANQGSEA. The V gene lost 6 bases and the J gene lost 8 bases, with 17 bases spanning the gap. CDR3 length: 13 residues. CDR3 protein: CSVGEAPGDTIYF. CDR3 DNA sequence: TGCAGCGTGGGGGAGGCTCCGGGGGACACCATATATTTT.

V and J are TRBV4-2 and TRBJ2-2; D perhaps matches TRBD2 (6 bases). The CDR3 covers 14 residues. Trimming stripped 0 bases from V and 4 bases from J, with 6 bases between. Looked up from germline, CDR1 is LGHNA and CDR2 is YNFKEQ. CDR3 loop: CASSQDGGTGELFF. CDR3 DNA: TGTGCCAGCAGCCAAGACGGGGGCACCGGGGAGCTGTTTTTT.

V gene TRBV2 combines with J gene TRBJ2-2, with 9 bases that match TRBD1. The CDR3 has 16 amino acids. The J segment lost 6 bases and the V segment lost 1 base, leaving 6 bases of the junction unmatched. Germline CDR1 reads SNHLY; CDR2 reads FYNNEI. The CDR3 region is CASSEGRDREPGELFF. CDR3 nucleotide sequence: TGTGCCAGCAGTGAAGGACGGGACAGGGAACCCGGGGAGCTGTTTTTT.

V and J are TRBV27 and TRBJ2-7; D unclear. Germline V CDR1 and CDR2: MNHEY, SMNVEV (reference sequence). The CDR3 has 14 amino acids. The V gene lost 5 bases and the J gene lost 2 bases, with 13 bases spanning the gap. The CDR3, as DNA: TGTGCCAGCAGTCTCGCCCCCGAGGCCTACGAGCAGTACTTC. Translating it yields CASSLAPEAYEQYF.

The chain has TRBV5-1 and TRBJ1-1; possibly TRBD1 for D (5 bases). The V end lost 4 bases, the J end lost 1 base, and 14 bases lay between the germline ends. The CDR3 has 15 residues. The V gene's germline CDR1 is SGHRS and CDR2 YFSETQ. In DNA, the CDR3 is TGCGCCAGCAGCCTCCGAGCAGGGCCGAACACTGAAGCTTTCTTT. Translating gives CASSLRAGPNTEAFF.

As regards this clone: One end of the junction fails to match germline, which may point to a read error. The chain uses TRBV25-1 and TRBJ2-1; 10 bases align to TRBD2. The CDR3 has 12 amino acids. Germline loops: CDR1 MGHDK, CDR2 SYGVNS. CDR3 bases: TGTGCCAGCAGTGAATCCCTTAGCGGGAGGATCTTC. Translated: CASSESLSGRIF. The variable domain in full, completed from reference TRBV25-1 and TRBJ2-1, reads EADIYQTPRYLVIGTGKKITLECSQTMGHDKMYWYQQDPGMELHLIHYSYGVNSTEKGDLSSESTVSRIRTEHFPLTLESARPSHTSQYLCASSESLSGRIFGPGTRLTVL.

The gene calls are TRBV6-6 and TRBJ1-6; D unresolved. Germline V CDR1 and CDR2: MNHNY, SVGAGI (reference sequence). The ends were cut back, 2 bases at V and 1 base at J, with 6 bases in the middle. This CDR3 region has 15 residues. CDR3 sequence reads: CASSYEGSYNSPLHF. DNA for the CDR3: TGTGCCAGCAGTTACGAGGGATCCTATAATTCACCCCTCCACTTT.

In nucleotides, the CDR3 is TGTGCCAGCAGTGCGAGGACTAGCGGGAGTTATTACGAGCAGTACTTC. This codes for CASSARTSGSYYEQYF. The rearrangement links TRBV6-1 to TRBJ2-7, with 13 bases aligning to TRBD2. There are 16 residues in the CDR3. CDR1 MNHNS and CDR2 SASEGT come from the germline V gene. The ends lost 4 bases at V and 4 bases at J; junction bases unmatched: 7.

This chain joins TRBV6-5 and TRBJ1-1; 10 bases are a match to TRBD1. The CDR3 loop spans 16 amino acids. Germline V gives CDR1 MNHEY, CDR2 SVGAGI. V trimming: 0 bases; J trimming: 5 bases; junction bases outside the gene matches: 6. CDR3 DNA sequence: TGTGCCAGCAGTTACTCGACAGGGGGCGTTCAGACTGAAGCTTTCTTT. Amino acids: CASSYSTGGVQTEAFF.

This chain connects TRBV24-1 to TRBJ2-3; no clear D. This CDR3 has 13 residues. CDR1 KGHDR and CDR2 SFDVKD come from the germline V gene. Trimming cost V 2 bases and J 6 bases, with 8 bases left between them. The CDR3 region is CATSDSPFDTQYF. CDR3 nucleotides: TGTGCCACCAGTGATTCTCCTTTCGATACGCAGTATTTT.

In its sample, this clone was seen once. This chain links TRBV7-6 with TRBJ2-7; the match to TRBD2 covers 7 bases. Trimming took 4 bases from V and 3 from J; bases not matched to a gene: 24. The germline V gene has CDR1 SGHVS and CDR2 FNYEAQ. The CDR3 length is 20 residues. The chain's CDR3 is CASSYPAAGAGRAANYEQYF. DNA for the CDR3: TGTGCCAGCAGCTATCCCGCAGCCGGGGCGGGGAGGGCGGCAAACTACGAGCAGTACTTC.

This clone occurred once. The V and J genes are TRBV3-1 (or the pseudogene TRBV3-2) and TRBJ2-7, with D tentatively TRBD1 (5 bases). Germline V gene sequence: CDR1 LGHDT, CDR2 YNNKEL (reference sequence). This CDR3 contains 13 residues. V was clipped by 0 bases and J by 11 bases, with 14 bases between them. The CDR3 nucleotides are TGTGCCAGCAGCCAAGAAGGGGCGGTAGCAAAGTACTTC. This encodes CASSQEGAVAKYF.

A single count supports this clone. The V call is TRBV7-9, the J call TRBJ2-4; a possible D gene is TRBD1 (5 bases). With 1 base removed from V and 0 bases from J, the gap between germline ends came to 10 bases. This CDR3 contains 16 residues. CDR1 and CDR2 (germline): SEHNR, FQNEAQ (reference sequence). The CDR3 here is CASSLGQTLAKNIQYF. The CDR3 region has the DNA TGTGCCAGCAGCTTAGGACAGACCCTAGCCAAAAACATTCAGTACTTC. Together with reference TRBV7-9 and TRBJ2-4, the CDR3 gives the full variable domain: DTGVSQNPRHKITKRGQNVTFRCDPISEHNRLYWYRQTLGQGPEFLTYFQNEAQLEKSRLLSDRFSAERPKGSFSTLEIQRTEQGDSAMYLCASSLGQTLAKNIQYFGAGTRLSVL.

This chain connects TRBV19 to TRBJ1-5; a possible D gene is TRBD1 (5 bases). The CDR3 sequence is 16 residues long. The V gene's germline CDR1 is LNHDA and CDR2 SQIVND (reference sequence). Trimming removed 2 bases at V and 1 base at J, with 12 bases between. The DNA for the CDR3 is TGTGCCAGTAGTATATCGGGGGGAGGGAGCAATCAGCCCCAGCATTTT. Its translation is CASSISGGGSNQPQHF.

V and J are TRBV6-5 and TRBJ1-5; no clear D gene. CDR1 is MNHEY, CDR2 SVGAGI, per germline. V lost 5 bases, J lost 7 bases, and 15 bases lay in between. This CDR3 comprises 14 residues. CDR3 loop: CASSPEGPPQPQHF. The CDR3 coding sequence is TGTGCCAGCAGTCCGGAGGGCCCCCCCCAGCCCCAGCATTTT.

V and J are TRBV6-4 and TRBJ2-2; D is undetermined. CDR1 and CDR2 (germline): MRHNA, SNTAGT. V was pared by 4 bases and J by 4 bases, with 4 bases between. The CDR3 is made up of 12 amino acids. The CDR3 loop is CASSGSTGELFF. As DNA, the CDR3 is TGTGCCAGCAGTGGCAGCACCGGGGAGCTGTTTTTT.